What follows is one T cell receptor (beta chain) and its context. The antigen it recognizes is unknown. No quality values exist for individual bases; no much larger clone is one base distant. The sample originates from a study of cytomegalovirus exposure and HLA in healthy donors (dated by TCRdb to 2016 to 2017). Notes on the research overall: In an earlier analysis of around 540 of the donors, 276 Gb of sequence data and roughly 100 million unique TCR beta sequences from about 190 million T cells were reported. About 300 gigabases of sequencing data and 70 million to 85 million unique TCR sequences were included in an early release covering about 600 HLA-typed donors. Of the approximately 400 genotyped donors, approximately 83% fell in the genetic ancestry cluster associated with self-reported Caucasian donors. The study was designed to test whether signatures of past pathogen exposure could be identified by cataloging public T cell receptors. The T cell repertoires of some 670 subjects were profiled by immunosequencing and related to cytomegalovirus serostatus. Besides the first cohort of more than 650 subjects, a separate validation cohort made up of over 100 different subjects was used. The study combined high-throughput TCR immunosequencing, statistical association of individual TCRs with disease status, and machine learning to predict cytomegalovirus infection status. A later analysis re-examined previously published TCR beta repertoires from more than 600 donors and added high-resolution HLA genotyping to investigate patterns of TCR occurrence. Rather than using new phenotypic data, the later analysis identified candidate immune exposures from TCR beta sequences and from how often those sequences occurred across donors. To decide whether each TCR beta V gene segment behaved as functional or pseudogenic, an earlier analysis of over 500 of the donors relied on high-throughput TCR beta sequencing. Donor age, sex, ethnicity and CMV serostatus were compiled together with the repertoire data. A later genetic analysis used genome-wide SNP genotypes for about 60% of the roughly 670 donors, treating that subset as a discovery cohort. All discovery cohort repertoires had been generated using a single sequencing platform. HLA typing covered class I and class II loci at four-digit resolution. Typing coverage varied by locus: about 629-630 donors for A, B, C, DRB1 and DQB1; approximately 560 for DQA1; over 600 for DPA1; 450 to 480 for DPB1. Several DR-DQ haplotypes were handled as single units for association and clustering, since linkage in the cohort was strong. Across about 370 genotyped donors of the cohort, an average of about 240,000 unique TCR beta nucleotide sequences per donor were sequenced, and roughly 20% of those sequences were non-productive. The research as a whole found: CMV serostatus was the only immune exposure information available for the cohort. Some IMGT-functional V segments, including TRBV6-2 and TRBV6-3, could not be told apart with the 87-base-pair reads, so those segments were excluded. Cytomegalovirus status was reported to be diagnosed by the classifier with high specificity and sensitivity in both the original and validation cohorts. In an earlier analysis of fewer than 750 of the donors, most TCR beta V segments were observed in productive rearrangements about 87% or about 30% of the time, broadly matching IMGT annotations. According to a later analysis, TCR association rates differed among HLA loci, with DRB1 alleles showing the most associated TCRs and HLA-C alleles showing the fewest. A cluster of highly shared sequence variants was judged likely to represent a technical artifact of the sequencing pipeline. This cohort had only TCR beta chains sequenced, and the lack of alpha or paired-chain data limited which features could be detected. The study gave a list of roughly 150 TCR beta chains associated with cytomegalovirus. According to a later analysis, most CMV-associated TCR beta chains appeared to be HLA-restricted, and the HLA associations seemed to be driven largely by CMV exposure. In a later analysis, HLA-associated TCR beta chains showed more clonal expansion and lower generation probabilities than non-associated chains that were equally common. In vitro tests confirmed that a few of the cytomegalovirus-associated TCR beta chains recognize cytomegalovirus antigens. Compared with the 666-donor mean, donors in an Asian-associated ancestry cluster had fewer N-insertions in productive TCRs, according to a later genetic analysis. A further reported finding was that TCR beta sequences accurately predicted the HLA-A and HLA-B alleles for most subjects in the first cohort. According to the authors, the approach could potentially be generalized to other disease states and immunological phenotypes. Specific HLA alleles were associated with 15,000 to 20,000 TCR beta sequences at a false discovery rate of 0.05 in a later analysis. Sequencing depth was assumed to be roughly uniform across donors in the presence/absence analyses, though that assumption may not hold. According to a later analysis, parvovirus B19, influenza, CMV and Epstein-Barr virus appeared linked to several top co-occurrence clusters. Most TCR sequences were seen in very few donors, while some public TCRs were found in many individuals. Because counts were too low, seventeen rarely observed V segments, including chromosome 9 orphons, were excluded from the earlier analysis of 587 of the donors. Correlated functional status among segregating V segments might reflect linkage disequilibrium, but an unknown experimental factor could not be ruled out. An association between a missense DCLRE1C variant and V-gene and J-gene trimming of TCR beta chains was found in a later genetic analysis and replicated in an independent cohort. When HLA alleles, especially DR and DQ, strongly co-occurred, attributing TCR associations to individual alleles was difficult. Because HLA typing was missing for some donors at each locus, association tests included only the typed subset.

From cysteine to phenylalanine, the CDR3 is 10 amino acids long. The DNA shown is the 30-base CDR3, in frame from base 1. CDR1 and CDR2, per the germline V gene, are SNHLY and FYNNEI. V lost 6 bases and J lost 6 bases; the stretch between them is 5 bases long. The cohort comprised around 690 healthy bone marrow donors. At the time of sampling, all cohort members were nominally healthy, though unrecorded immune exposures were likely present. The donor was CMV seropositive and was included in the group of 289 seropositive cohort members. A peripheral blood sample was collected from each donor, and TCR beta sequencing was performed on peripheral blood mononuclear cells. Genomic DNA extraction from the blood cell samples was performed with the Qiagen DNeasy Blood Extraction Kit. Libraries came from the immunoSEQ multiplex PCR assay. The multiplex PCR relied on a mix of 60 forward primers for TCR Vbeta segments and 13 reverse primers for TCR Jbeta segments. Amplification of the CDR3 region of rearranged TCR beta genes was performed with a multiplex PCR assay on genomic DNA. Amplified TCR beta libraries were sequenced as 87-base-pair reads on the Illumina HiSeq System. As for the original processing: A later analysis counted approximately 84 million unique TCR beta chains across the 640 or so repertoires, and roughly 10 million of these chains were shared by at least two donors. A nearest-neighbor algorithm error-corrected the raw reads and collapsed the reads into unique sequences, merging closely related sequences to remove PCR and sequencing errors. Alignment of CDR3 sequences to IMGT reference sequences was used to assign V, D and J gene segments. For a sequence to be retained, a match of at least six nucleotides was required to both a V gene segment and a J gene segment. A rearrangement counted as productive if the CDR3 had no stop codons and remained in frame with V and J, and every other rearrangement counted as non-productive. Following IMGT convention, CDR3 was defined as the stretch from the second conserved V-encoded cysteine to the conserved J-encoded phenylalanine. The earlier analysis of more than 450 of the donors excluded sequences that lacked an unambiguous match to a single V gene segment. An earlier analysis of fewer than 650 of the donors classified V segments as functional when productive rearrangements were above 56.7% and as segregating when the standard deviation between donors was above 5%. A statistical classification framework was built to diagnose cytomegalovirus status from the catalog of TCR beta chain sequences. V and J gene assignment, in a later analysis, came from comparing TCR nucleotide sequences with IMGT/GENE-DB human TR gene sequences. Using the TCRdist pipeline, a later analysis assigned CDR3 sequences along with most-parsimonious VDJ recombination scenarios. In a later analysis, each TCR beta chain was defined by its CDR3 amino acid sequence together with its V-gene family, and reads lacking a unique V-gene family were excluded. To address suspected cross-contamination and a sequencing artifact, a later analysis removed 592 highly shared, low-generation-probability nucleotide sequences. For each public chain, a later analysis derived a clonal expansion index from normalized ranks of inferred template counts within each repertoire. In a later analysis, generation probabilities were computed with a VDJ recombination model fitted to out-of-frame rearrangements, and the resulting probabilities were checked against IGoR. A later analysis scored TCR-TCR, TCR-HLA and TCR-CMV co-occurrence with hypergeometric tests, applying a repertoire-size bias correction to TCR pairs. A later analysis estimated false discovery rates by permuting HLA or CMV assignments 20 times. In a later analysis, co-occurring TCRs were grouped using DBSCAN, and TCRdist sequence similarity was added for clustering within HLA-allele-positive subsets. Repertoires with fewer than 30,000 or more than 120,000 public chains were left out of co-occurrence clustering, as were about five repertoires with anomalous nucleotide sharing. In TCRdb, the immuneACCESS table is reduced to in-frame sequences with V and J assigned. These tables do not hold every clone; where another copy was compared, an unresolved V gene accounts for under half, and the others remain unexplained. For V, J and clone size, that table is used; D and trimming come from the DNA. Present in this sample are about 100,000 clones, 65% to 85% of which were seen just once. Jointly, the top ten make up under 20% of the sample.

The origin of this receptor is a woman aged 60-75 years in good health and CMV-seropositive. Recombination joined TRBV2 with TRBJ1-2; the D segment cannot be called with confidence. Sequencing was carried out using PBMCs. The nucleotide sequence is given as TGTGCCAGCAGGCGGGATGGCTACACCTTC. Translation gives CASRRDGYTF.